This paragraph reports one TCR beta chain. Its antigen remains unknown. The sample belongs to a study of response to subunit inactivated influenza vaccine. Whole-study findings and limits: It was the authors' suggestion that each seasonal influenza vaccination recruits few new T cells.

A single record per CDR3 protein comes from TCRdb applying MiXCR to the RT-PCR reads. Seen here are about 620,000 distinct CDR3 sequences, around 11% observed once, and the top ten hold approximately 9.9%. Germline V gene sequence: CDR1 SGHRS, CDR2 YFSETQ. This CDR3 is built from 13 residues. V was pared by 7 bases and J by 0 bases, with 8 bases between. This sample also appeared in a second study, on T cells expressing NK-cell markers. That study adds: The TCR beta cDNA came from 5'RACE template switching with UMIs. Once again these clonotypes came out on top in the CD3+CD56-NKG2C+ fraction of four donors.

The receptor's source is a man aged 50-60 years who received an inactivated influenza vaccine. The chain combines TRBV5-1 with TRBJ2-1; unclear D gene. Specimen: PBMCs from blood, collected on the day of vaccination. The CDR3 DNA sequence: TGCGCCAGCGCGTTTGACTCCTACAATGAGCAGTTCTTC. Protein product: CASAFDSYNEQFF.